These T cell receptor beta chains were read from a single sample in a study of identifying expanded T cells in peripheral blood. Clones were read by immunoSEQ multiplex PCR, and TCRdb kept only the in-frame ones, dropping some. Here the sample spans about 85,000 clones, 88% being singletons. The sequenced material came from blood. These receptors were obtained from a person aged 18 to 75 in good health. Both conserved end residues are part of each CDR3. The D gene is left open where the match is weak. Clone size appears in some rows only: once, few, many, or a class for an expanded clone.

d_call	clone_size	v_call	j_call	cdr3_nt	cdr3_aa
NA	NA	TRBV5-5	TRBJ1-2	TGTGCCAGCAGCTTGGATACGGAATTAGGCTACACCTTC	CASSLDTELGYTF
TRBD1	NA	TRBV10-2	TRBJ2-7	TGCGCCAGCAGATTACAGGGGGCAGAAAACTACGAGCAGTACTTC	CASRLQGAENYEQYF
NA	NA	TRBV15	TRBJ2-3	TGTGCCACCAGCAGAGTCGGATCTTTATCGGGACCTAGCACAGATACGCAGTATTTT	CATSRVGSLSGPSTDTQYF
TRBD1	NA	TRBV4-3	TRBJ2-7	TGCGCCAGCAGCCAAGATTGGGACAGGGCAAGGGACGAGCAGTACTTC	CASSQDWDRARDEQYF
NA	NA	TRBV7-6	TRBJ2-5	TGTGCCAGCAGCTTAGCGACCTCCCAGTACTTC	CASSLATSQYF
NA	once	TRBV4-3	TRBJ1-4	TGCGCCAGCAGCCAAGATTTGGCAGGGTACAGAGGAAAACTGTTTTTT	CASSQDLAGYRGKLFF
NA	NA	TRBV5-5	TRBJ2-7	TGTGCCAGCAGCTTGTACTTCGGCAAGTTATACGAGCAGTACTTC	CASSLYFGKLYEQYF
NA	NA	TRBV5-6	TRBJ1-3	TGTGCCAGCAGCCAATTCGGAAGCTCTGGAAACACCATATATTTT	CASSQFGSSGNTIYF
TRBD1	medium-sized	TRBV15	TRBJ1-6	TGTGCCACCAGCGGGGGACAGGAGAATTCACCCCTCCACTTT	CATSGGQENSPLHF
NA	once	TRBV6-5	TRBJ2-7	TGTGCCAGCAGTTACACGGACAGGGAGGGGCAGTACTTC	CASSYTDREGQYF
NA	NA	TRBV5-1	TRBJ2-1	TGCGCCAGCAGCTCACCATTCGGGGCTGGGAACAATGAGCAGTTCTTC	CASSSPFGAGNNEQFF
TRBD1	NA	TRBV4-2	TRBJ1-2	TGTGCCAGCAGCCCCCGACAGGGTTTCTATGGCTACACCTTC	CASSPRQGFYGYTF
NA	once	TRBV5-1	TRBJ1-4	TGCGCCAGCAGCTCGGGGGCGGATAATGAAAAACTGTTTTTT	CASSSGADNEKLFF
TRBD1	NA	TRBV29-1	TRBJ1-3	TGCAGCGTTGTAGGACAGGGGGCGCGAGGAAACACCATATATTTT	CSVVGQGARGNTIYF
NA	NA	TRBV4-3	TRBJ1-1	TGCGCCAGCAGCCAAGATTGGAGCAGGGCGGGAGGGACTGAAGCTTTCTTT	CASSQDWSRAGGTEAFF